This is a list of T cell receptor beta chains from one sample in a study of blood T cell repertoires in COVID-19. This table comes from immunoSEQ multiplex PCR, and its TCRdb copy is limited to in-frame clones, with some not included. This sample has a few hundred thousand clones, with 85% to 90% found just once. The sequencing sample was made of peripheral blood. These receptors came from a woman in her forties or fifties with COVID-19, enrolled during active disease. Each CDR3 is given with its conserved first and last residue. Each record gives: D gene, J gene, V gene, CDR3 length, clone size, CDR3 protein, CDR3 DNA. D genes are given only for firm matches. A row's size may be missing; if present it is once, few, many or a size class.

D gene: TRBD1
J gene: TRBJ2-1
V gene: TRBV24-1
CDR3 length: 15
clone size: .
CDR3 protein: CATSDQRDRDNEQFF
CDR3 DNA: TGTGCCACCAGTGATCAACGGGACAGGGACAATGAGCAGTTCTTC

D gene: TRBD2
J gene: TRBJ2-1
V gene: TRBV18
CDR3 length: 17
clone size: .
CDR3 protein: CASSTRGSGGSYNEQFF
CDR3 DNA: TGTGCCAGCTCAACGAGAGGTAGCGGGGGCTCCTACAATGAGCAGTTCTTC

D gene: TRBD2
J gene: TRBJ2-2
V gene: TRBV2
CDR3 length: 13
clone size: few
CDR3 protein: CASCNSGAGELFF
CDR3 DNA: TGTGCCAGCTGCAATAGCGGGGCCGGGGAGCTGTTTTTT

D gene: TRBD1
J gene: TRBJ1-2
V gene: TRBV9
CDR3 length: 15
clone size: .
CDR3 protein: CASSLGQGAAYGYTF
CDR3 DNA: TGTGCCAGCAGCCTAGGACAGGGGGCAGCCTATGGCTACACCTTC

D gene: .
J gene: TRBJ1-1
V gene: TRBV12-3/TRBV12-4
CDR3 length: 13
clone size: few
CDR3 protein: CASSFTGNTEAFF
CDR3 DNA: TGTGCCAGCAGTTTTACAGGAAACACTGAAGCTTTCTTT

D gene: .
J gene: TRBJ1-2
V gene: TRBV5-6
CDR3 length: 14
clone size: .
CDR3 protein: CASSSPTLNYGYTF
CDR3 DNA: TGTGCCAGCAGCTCCCCCACCCTAAACTATGGCTACACCTTC

D gene: .
J gene: TRBJ2-7
V gene: TRBV24-1
CDR3 length: 14
clone size: .
CDR3 protein: CATSDLGPSSEQYF
CDR3 DNA: TGTGCCACCAGTGATTTGGGGCCTAGCTCCGAGCAGTACTTC

D gene: .
J gene: TRBJ2-7
V gene: TRBV7-9
CDR3 length: 14
clone size: .
CDR3 protein: CASSLWDNTYEQYF
CDR3 DNA: TGTGCCAGCAGCTTATGGGACAATACCTACGAGCAGTACTTC

D gene: .
J gene: TRBJ1-2
V gene: TRBV2
CDR3 length: 14
clone size: .
CDR3 protein: CASSLSLEIYGYTF
CDR3 DNA: TGTGCCAGCAGCCTATCCTTGGAGATCTATGGCTACACCTTC

D gene: .
J gene: TRBJ2-3
V gene: TRBV5-6
CDR3 length: 14
clone size: .
CDR3 protein: CASSGATFTDTQYF
CDR3 DNA: TGTGCCAGCAGCGGGGCAACGTTCACAGATACGCAGTATTTT

D gene: TRBD2
J gene: TRBJ2-3
V gene: TRBV15
CDR3 length: 16
clone size: .
CDR3 protein: CATSRVKAGAPDTQYF
CDR3 DNA: TGTGCCACCAGCAGAGTTAAGGCGGGAGCACCAGATACGCAGTATTTT

D gene: .
J gene: TRBJ1-2
V gene: TRBV14
CDR3 length: 14
clone size: .
CDR3 protein: CASSQETRDYGYTF
CDR3 DNA: TGTGCCAGCAGCCAAGAAACCAGGGATTATGGCTACACCTTC

D gene: TRBD1
J gene: TRBJ2-7
V gene: TRBV7-9
CDR3 length: 17
clone size: .
CDR3 protein: CASSPGTGGADYYEQYF
CDR3 DNA: TGTGCCAGCAGCCCAGGGACAGGGGGCGCCGATTACTACGAGCAGTACTTC

D gene: TRBD1
J gene: TRBJ2-7
V gene: TRBV10-1
CDR3 length: 15
clone size: .
CDR3 protein: CASSVPGQGSYEQYF
CDR3 DNA: TGCGCCAGCAGTGTCCCGGGACAGGGATCCTACGAGCAGTACTTC

D gene: TRBD2
J gene: TRBJ2-1
V gene: TRBV10-3
CDR3 length: 16
clone size: .
CDR3 protein: CAISRTSGTSYNEQFF
CDR3 DNA: TGTGCCATCAGTCGGACTAGCGGGACATCCTACAATGAGCAGTTCTTC

D gene: .
J gene: TRBJ2-7
V gene: TRBV6-2/TRBV6-3
CDR3 length: 12
clone size: .
CDR3 protein: CASSHRVYEQYF
CDR3 DNA: TGTGCCAGCAGTCACAGGGTCTACGAGCAGTACTTC

D gene: TRBD2
J gene: TRBJ2-3
V gene: TRBV29-1
CDR3 length: 14
clone size: .
CDR3 protein: CSVVAGVYTDTQYF
CDR3 DNA: TGCAGCGTTGTAGCGGGAGTCTACACAGATACGCAGTATTTT

D gene: .
J gene: TRBJ2-7
V gene: TRBV24-1
CDR3 length: 15
clone size: .
CDR3 protein: CATPVLGRTTYEQYF
CDR3 DNA: TGTGCCACCCCGGTGTTGGGCAGAACAACCTACGAGCAGTACTTC

D gene: .
J gene: TRBJ2-1
V gene: TRBV7-2
CDR3 length: 15
clone size: .
CDR3 protein: CASSLGSASYNEQFF
CDR3 DNA: TGTGCCAGCAGCTTAGGTAGCGCGTCCTACAATGAGCAGTTCTTC

D gene: .
J gene: TRBJ1-4
V gene: TRBV30
CDR3 length: 14
clone size: .
CDR3 protein: CAWTRTGFNEKLFF
CDR3 DNA: TGTGCCTGGACCAGGACTGGGTTTAATGAAAAACTGTTTTTT

D gene: TRBD1
J gene: TRBJ1-4
V gene: TRBV5-1
CDR3 length: 13
clone size: .
CDR3 protein: CASSLIGQGQLFF
CDR3 DNA: TGCGCCAGCAGCTTAATCGGACAGGGCCAACTGTTTTTT

D gene: TRBD1
J gene: TRBJ1-5
V gene: TRBV30
CDR3 length: 16
clone size: .
CDR3 protein: CAWSIPDRTFNQPQHF
CDR3 DNA: TGTGCCTGGAGCATTCCGGACAGGACCTTCAATCAGCCCCAGCATTTT

D gene: .
J gene: TRBJ1-6
V gene: TRBV18
CDR3 length: 15
clone size: .
CDR3 protein: CASSPGWGDNSPLHF
CDR3 DNA: TGTGCCAGCTCACCAGGCTGGGGGGATAATTCACCCCTCCACTTT

D gene: .
J gene: TRBJ1-3
V gene: TRBV18
CDR3 length: 16
clone size: .
CDR3 protein: CASSPLAESSGNTIYF
CDR3 DNA: TGTGCCAGCTCACCACTGGCGGAGAGCTCTGGAAACACCATATATTTT

D gene: .
J gene: TRBJ2-2
V gene: TRBV6-1
CDR3 length: 15
clone size: .
CDR3 protein: CASSELQGATGELFF
CDR3 DNA: TGTGCCAGCAGTGAACTTCAGGGCGCCACCGGGGAGCTGTTTTTT

D gene: .
J gene: TRBJ1-2
V gene: TRBV5-1
CDR3 length: 14
clone size: once
CDR3 protein: CASSPATRFTGYTF
CDR3 DNA: TGCGCCAGCAGCCCGGCGACCAGGTTCACTGGCTACACCTTC

D gene: .
J gene: TRBJ2-7
V gene: TRBV5-4
CDR3 length: 15
clone size: .
CDR3 protein: CASSPEGRDGYEQYF
CDR3 DNA: TGTGCCAGCAGCCCGGAGGGCAGGGATGGCTACGAGCAGTACTTC

D gene: TRBD2
J gene: TRBJ2-1
V gene: TRBV19
CDR3 length: 14
clone size: .
CDR3 protein: CASAAGLAGNEQFF
CDR3 DNA: TGTGCCAGTGCCGCGGGACTAGCGGGAAATGAGCAGTTCTTC

D gene: TRBD2
J gene: TRBJ2-7
V gene: TRBV27
CDR3 length: 14
clone size: once
CDR3 protein: CASTKTSGSYEQYF
CDR3 DNA: TGTGCCAGCACTAAGACTAGCGGGAGCTACGAGCAGTACTTC

D gene: .
J gene: TRBJ2-6
V gene: TRBV21-1
CDR3 length: 15
clone size: .
CDR3 protein: CASSLQGAGANVLTF
CDR3 DNA: TGTGCCAGCAGCCTTCAAGGAGCTGGGGCCAACGTCCTGACTTTC

D gene: .
J gene: TRBJ2-3
V gene: TRBV9
CDR3 length: 15
clone size: .
CDR3 protein: CASSVGSTEPDTQYF
CDR3 DNA: TGTGCCAGCAGCGTAGGGTCGACAGAGCCAGATACGCAGTATTTT

D gene: .
J gene: TRBJ1-1
V gene: TRBV30
CDR3 length: 12
clone size: .
CDR3 protein: CAWRAGNTEAFF
CDR3 DNA: TGTGCCTGGAGAGCAGGGAACACTGAAGCTTTCTTT

D gene: .
J gene: TRBJ2-7
V gene: TRBV2
CDR3 length: 16
clone size: .
CDR3 protein: CASSGEGPSPPGEQYF
CDR3 DNA: TGTGCCAGCAGTGGCGAGGGTCCTAGCCCGCCGGGAGAGCAGTACTTC

D gene: .
J gene: TRBJ2-7
V gene: TRBV30
CDR3 length: 12
clone size: .
CDR3 protein: CAWSVNEIEQYF
CDR3 DNA: TGTGCCTGGAGTGTAAATGAGATCGAGCAGTACTTC

D gene: TRBD1
J gene: TRBJ1-1
V gene: TRBV3-1/TRBV3-2
CDR3 length: 13
clone size: .
CDR3 protein: CASSRRQGLSAFF
CDR3 DNA: TGTGCCAGCAGCCGCCGACAGGGACTCTCAGCTTTCTTT

D gene: TRBD2
J gene: TRBJ2-1
V gene: TRBV5-8
CDR3 length: 16
clone size: .
CDR3 protein: CASSLAASGSVNEQFF
CDR3 DNA: TGTGCCAGCAGCTTGGCAGCTAGCGGGAGTGTCAATGAGCAGTTCTTC

D gene: TRBD1
J gene: TRBJ2-7
V gene: TRBV9
CDR3 length: 15
clone size: .
CDR3 protein: CASSDKTGWGYEQYF
CDR3 DNA: TGTGCCAGCAGCGATAAGACAGGGTGGGGATACGAGCAGTACTTC

D gene: TRBD2
J gene: TRBJ2-5
V gene: TRBV12-5
CDR3 length: 17
clone size: few
CDR3 protein: CASSFLAGGSRVETQYF
CDR3 DNA: TGTGCTAGTTCTTTTCTAGCGGGAGGTAGTAGGGTAGAGACCCAGTACTTC

D gene: .
J gene: TRBJ2-1
V gene: TRBV2
CDR3 length: 15
clone size: once
CDR3 protein: CASSELGGDYNEQFF
CDR3 DNA: TGTGCCAGCAGTGAACTTGGCGGGGATTACAATGAGCAGTTCTTC

D gene: TRBD1
J gene: TRBJ1-4
V gene: TRBV5-1
CDR3 length: 16
clone size: .
CDR3 protein: CASSEGQDLRREKLFF
CDR3 DNA: TGCGCCAGCAGCGAGGGACAGGACTTAAGAAGGGAAAAACTGTTTTTT

D gene: .
J gene: TRBJ1-4
V gene: TRBV2
CDR3 length: 12
clone size: .
CDR3 protein: CASRRGNEKLFF
CDR3 DNA: TGTGCCAGCAGACGGGGAAATGAAAAACTGTTTTTT

D gene: .
J gene: TRBJ1-4
V gene: TRBV29-1
CDR3 length: 15
clone size: .
CDR3 protein: CSVEDPGTRNEKLFF
CDR3 DNA: TGCAGCGTTGAAGATCCCGGTACTCGGAATGAAAAACTGTTTTTT

D gene: .
J gene: TRBJ2-2
V gene: TRBV4-2
CDR3 length: 14
clone size: .
CDR3 protein: CASSQGGTQGELFF
CDR3 DNA: TGTGCCAGCAGCCAAGGCGGCACACAAGGGGAGCTGTTTTTT

D gene: TRBD1
J gene: TRBJ1-2
V gene: TRBV9
CDR3 length: 16
clone size: .
CDR3 protein: CASSVGAGGSNYGYTF
CDR3 DNA: TGTGCCAGCAGCGTAGGGGCAGGGGGCTCGAACTATGGCTACACCTTC

D gene: TRBD1
J gene: TRBJ1-1
V gene: TRBV6-5
CDR3 length: 13
clone size: .
CDR3 protein: CASRGQGKTEAFF
CDR3 DNA: TGTGCCAGCAGAGGACAGGGCAAAACGGAAGCTTTCTTT

D gene: TRBD2
J gene: TRBJ2-5
V gene: TRBV27
CDR3 length: 18
clone size: .
CDR3 protein: CASSRGTPREGYQETQYF
CDR3 DNA: TGTGCCAGCAGCCGCGGGACACCTCGGGAGGGGTACCAAGAGACCCAGTACTTC

D gene: .
J gene: TRBJ1-2
V gene: TRBV27
CDR3 length: 13
clone size: many
CDR3 protein: CASSFSGNYGYTF
CDR3 DNA: TGTGCCAGCAGTTTTTCGGGTAACTATGGCTACACCTTC

D gene: .
J gene: TRBJ1-5
V gene: TRBV19
CDR3 length: 15
clone size: .
CDR3 protein: CASSIQASIHQPQHF
CDR3 DNA: TGTGCCAGTAGTATCCAGGCGTCGATCCATCAGCCCCAGCATTTT

D gene: TRBD1
J gene: TRBJ2-5
V gene: TRBV5-1
CDR3 length: 14
clone size: once
CDR3 protein: CASSAGTGKETQYF
CDR3 DNA: TGCGCCAGCAGCGCCGGGACAGGGAAAGAGACCCAGTACTTC

D gene: TRBD2
J gene: TRBJ2-1
V gene: TRBV11-3
CDR3 length: 15
clone size: .
CDR3 protein: CASSFDGTSHNEQFF
CDR3 DNA: TGTGCCAGCAGCTTTGACGGGACTAGCCACAATGAGCAGTTCTTC

D gene: .
J gene: TRBJ1-1
V gene: TRBV7-2
CDR3 length: 14
clone size: .
CDR3 protein: CASSLANRNTEAFF
CDR3 DNA: TGTGCCAGCAGCTTAGCGAATAGAAACACTGAAGCTTTCTTT

D gene: TRBD2
J gene: TRBJ2-7
V gene: TRBV18
CDR3 length: 19
clone size: .
CDR3 protein: CASSPPGLAGGSRVYEQYF
CDR3 DNA: TGTGCCAGCTCACCACCGGGACTAGCGGGAGGATCGCGCGTCTACGAGCAGTACTTC

D gene: TRBD2
J gene: TRBJ2-1
V gene: TRBV12-5
CDR3 length: 16
clone size: .
CDR3 protein: CASGFRLADSYNEQFF
CDR3 DNA: TGTGCTAGTGGTTTCCGACTAGCTGATTCCTACAATGAGCAGTTCTTC